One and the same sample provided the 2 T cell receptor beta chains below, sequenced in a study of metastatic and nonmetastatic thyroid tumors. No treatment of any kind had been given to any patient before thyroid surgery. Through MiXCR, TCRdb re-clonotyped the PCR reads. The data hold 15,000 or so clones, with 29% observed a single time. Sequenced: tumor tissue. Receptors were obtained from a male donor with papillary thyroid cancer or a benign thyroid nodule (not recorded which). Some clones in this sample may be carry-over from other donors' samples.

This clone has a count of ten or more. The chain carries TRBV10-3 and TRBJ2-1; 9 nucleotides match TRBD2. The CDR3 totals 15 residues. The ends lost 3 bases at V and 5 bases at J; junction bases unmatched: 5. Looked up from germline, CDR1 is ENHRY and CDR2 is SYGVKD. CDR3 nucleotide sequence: TGTGCCATCAGTGATAGGCTAGCGGGGAACAATGAGCAGTTCTTC. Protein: CAISDRLAGNNEQFF.

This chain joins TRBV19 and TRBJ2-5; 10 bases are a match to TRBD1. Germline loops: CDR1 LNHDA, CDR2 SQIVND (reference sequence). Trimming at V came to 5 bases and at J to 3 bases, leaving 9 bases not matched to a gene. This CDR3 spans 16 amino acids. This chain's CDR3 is CASSLGTGQGKETQYF. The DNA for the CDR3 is TGTGCCAGTAGTCTAGGAACGGGACAGGGGAAAGAGACCCAGTACTTC.